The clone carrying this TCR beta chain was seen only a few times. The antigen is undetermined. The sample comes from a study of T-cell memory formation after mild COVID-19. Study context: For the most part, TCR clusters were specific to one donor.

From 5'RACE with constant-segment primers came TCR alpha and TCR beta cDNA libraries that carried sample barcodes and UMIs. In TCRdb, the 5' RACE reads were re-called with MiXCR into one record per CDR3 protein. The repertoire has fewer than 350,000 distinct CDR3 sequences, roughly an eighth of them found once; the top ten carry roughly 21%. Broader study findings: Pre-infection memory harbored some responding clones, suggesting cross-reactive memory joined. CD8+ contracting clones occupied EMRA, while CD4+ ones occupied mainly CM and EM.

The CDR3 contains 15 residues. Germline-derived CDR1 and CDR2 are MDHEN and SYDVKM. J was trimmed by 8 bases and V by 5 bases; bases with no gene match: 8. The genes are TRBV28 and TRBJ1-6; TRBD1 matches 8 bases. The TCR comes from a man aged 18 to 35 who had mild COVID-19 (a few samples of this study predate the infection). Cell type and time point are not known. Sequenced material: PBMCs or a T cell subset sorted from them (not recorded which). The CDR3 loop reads CASSTPGQGDSPLHF. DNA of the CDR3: TGTGCCAGCAGTACCCCTGGACAGGGTGATTCACCCCTCCACTTT.